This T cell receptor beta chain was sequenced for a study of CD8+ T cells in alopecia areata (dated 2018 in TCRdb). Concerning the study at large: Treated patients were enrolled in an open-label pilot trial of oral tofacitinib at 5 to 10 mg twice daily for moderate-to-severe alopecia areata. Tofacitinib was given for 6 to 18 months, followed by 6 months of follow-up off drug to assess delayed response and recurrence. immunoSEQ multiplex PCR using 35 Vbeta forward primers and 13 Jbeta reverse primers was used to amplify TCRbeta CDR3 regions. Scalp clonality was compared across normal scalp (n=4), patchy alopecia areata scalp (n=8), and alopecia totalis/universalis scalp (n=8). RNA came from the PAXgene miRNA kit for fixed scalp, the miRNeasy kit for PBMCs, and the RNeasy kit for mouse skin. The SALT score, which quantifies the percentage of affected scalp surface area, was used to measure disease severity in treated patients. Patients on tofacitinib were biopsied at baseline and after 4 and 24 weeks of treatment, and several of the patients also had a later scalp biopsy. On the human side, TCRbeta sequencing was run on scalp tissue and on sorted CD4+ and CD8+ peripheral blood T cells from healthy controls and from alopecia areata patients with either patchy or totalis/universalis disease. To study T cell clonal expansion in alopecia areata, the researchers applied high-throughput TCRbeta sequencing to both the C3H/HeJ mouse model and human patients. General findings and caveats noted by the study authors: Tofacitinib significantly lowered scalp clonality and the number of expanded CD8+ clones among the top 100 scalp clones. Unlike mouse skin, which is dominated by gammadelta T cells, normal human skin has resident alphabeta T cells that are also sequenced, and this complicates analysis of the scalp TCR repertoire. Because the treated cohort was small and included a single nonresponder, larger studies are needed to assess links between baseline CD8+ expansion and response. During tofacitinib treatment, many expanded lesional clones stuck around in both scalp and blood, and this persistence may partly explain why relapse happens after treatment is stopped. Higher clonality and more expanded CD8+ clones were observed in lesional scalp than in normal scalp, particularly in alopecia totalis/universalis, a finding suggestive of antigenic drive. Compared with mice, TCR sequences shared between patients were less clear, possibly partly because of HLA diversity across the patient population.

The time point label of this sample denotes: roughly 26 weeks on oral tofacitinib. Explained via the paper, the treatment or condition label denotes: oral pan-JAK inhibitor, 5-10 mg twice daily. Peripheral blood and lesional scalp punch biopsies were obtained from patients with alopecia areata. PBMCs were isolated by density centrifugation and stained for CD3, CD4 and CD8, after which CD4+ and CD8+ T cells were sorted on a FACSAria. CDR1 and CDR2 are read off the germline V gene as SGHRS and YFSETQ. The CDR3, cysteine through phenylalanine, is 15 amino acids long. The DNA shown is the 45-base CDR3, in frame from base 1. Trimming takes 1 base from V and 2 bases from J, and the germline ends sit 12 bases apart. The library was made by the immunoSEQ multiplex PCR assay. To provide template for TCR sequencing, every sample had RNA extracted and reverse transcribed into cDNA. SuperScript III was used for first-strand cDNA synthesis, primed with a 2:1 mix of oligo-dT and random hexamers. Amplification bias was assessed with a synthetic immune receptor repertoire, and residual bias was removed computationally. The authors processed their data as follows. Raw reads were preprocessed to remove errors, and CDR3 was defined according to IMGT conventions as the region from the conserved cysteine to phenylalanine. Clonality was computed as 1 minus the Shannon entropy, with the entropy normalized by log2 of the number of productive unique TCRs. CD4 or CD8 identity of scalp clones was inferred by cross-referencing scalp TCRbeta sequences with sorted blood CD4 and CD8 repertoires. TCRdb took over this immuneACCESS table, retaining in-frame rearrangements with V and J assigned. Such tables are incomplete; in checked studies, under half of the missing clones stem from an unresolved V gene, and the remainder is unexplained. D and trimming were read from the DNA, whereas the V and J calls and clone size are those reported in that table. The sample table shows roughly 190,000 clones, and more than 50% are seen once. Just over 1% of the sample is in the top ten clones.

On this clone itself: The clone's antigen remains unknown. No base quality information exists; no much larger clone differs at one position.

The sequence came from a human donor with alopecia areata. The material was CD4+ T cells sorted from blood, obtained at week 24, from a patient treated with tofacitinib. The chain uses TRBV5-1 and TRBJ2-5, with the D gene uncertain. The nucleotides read TGCGCCAGCAGCTTGATCGGCGGCCCACAAGAGACCCAGTACTTC. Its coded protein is CASSLIGGPQETQYF. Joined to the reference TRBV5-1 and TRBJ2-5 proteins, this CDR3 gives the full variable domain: KAGVTQTPRYLIKTRGQQVTLSCSPISGHRSVSWYQQTPGQGLQFLFEYFSETQRNKGNFPGRFSGRQFSNSRSEMNVSTLELGDSALYLCASSLIGGPQETQYFGPGTRLLVL.